A selection of T cell receptor beta chains follows, all from one sample in a study of blood T cell repertoires in COVID-19. Some clones are missing from TCRdb's copy, which holds only in-frame ones; the method was immunoSEQ multiplex PCR. The table lists 200,000 to 250,000 clones, around 88% of them singletons, with around 1.4% in the top ten. Specimen: peripheral blood. These receptors all come from a man younger than 35 with active or convalescent COVID-19. The CDR3 runs from the conserved cysteine through the conserved F or W. Fields, in order: clone size, J gene, D gene, V gene, CDR3 protein, CDR3 DNA. The D gene is left open where the match is weak. The listing skips clone size in some rows; elsewhere it reads once, few, many or a size class.

. | TRBJ1-2 | . | TRBV19 | CASSIGQGDYGYTF | TGTGCCAGTAGTATAGGCCAGGGTGACTATGGCTACACCTTC
. | TRBJ2-7 | . | TRBV3-1/TRBV3-2 | CASSQGRGAGTYEQYF | TGTGCCAGCAGCCAAGGTCGAGGGGCGGGGACCTACGAGCAGTACTTC
. | TRBJ1-1 | . | TRBV30 | CAWSVQTEGTEAFF | TGTGCCTGGAGTGTACAGACCGAGGGCACTGAAGCTTTCTTT
few | TRBJ2-7 | . | TRBV7-2 | CASSTTGFPYEQYF | TGTGCCAGCAGCACCACGGGATTCCCCTACGAGCAGTACTTC
. | TRBJ2-1 | . | TRBV24-1 | CATSDSTRLNNEQFF | TGTGCCACCAGTGATTCGACTCGACTAAACAATGAGCAGTTCTTC
. | TRBJ2-4 | TRBD1 | TRBV5-6 | CASSADGQGNIQYF | TGTGCCAGCAGCGCCGACGGACAGGGGAACATTCAGTACTTC
once | TRBJ1-1 | . | TRBV28 | CASLHAQTGQNTEAFF | TGTGCCAGCCTTCACGCACAGACAGGACAGAACACTGAAGCTTTCTTT
few | TRBJ2-5 | . | TRBV20-1 | CSASGTGRQETQYF | TGCAGTGCAAGTGGAACAGGACGGCAAGAGACCCAGTACTTC
. | TRBJ2-1 | TRBD2 | TRBV2 | CASCRLAAYNEQFF | TGTGCCAGCTGCCGACTAGCGGCCTACAATGAGCAGTTCTTC
. | TRBJ2-3 | TRBD2 | TRBV30 | CAWSVPGRVGIDTQYF | TGTGCCTGGAGTGTACCCGGGAGGGTGGGGATAGATACGCAGTATTTT
. | TRBJ1-1 | TRBD1 | TRBV5-4 | CASSTGQGKWGAEAFF | TGTGCCAGCAGCACCGGACAGGGCAAGTGGGGAGCTGAAGCTTTCTTT
. | TRBJ2-7 | . | TRBV7-2 | CASSTTSSYYEQYF | TGTGCCAGCAGCACCACTAGCTCTTACTACGAGCAGTACTTC
. | TRBJ2-1 | TRBD1 | TRBV18 | CASSLNRDRGPGEQFF | TGTGCCAGCTCACTCAACCGGGACAGGGGGCCGGGTGAGCAGTTCTTC
. | TRBJ2-7 | TRBD1 | TRBV14 | CASSQGQGIQYEQYF | TGTGCCAGCAGCCAAGGACAGGGTATACAATACGAGCAGTACTTC
. | TRBJ2-7 | TRBD2 | TRBV9 | CASSRASGGYEQYF | TGTGCCAGCAGCCGGGCTAGCGGGGGCTACGAGCAGTACTTC
. | TRBJ2-3 | . | TRBV5-4 | CASSRQTDTQYF | TGTGCCAGCAGCCGACAGACAGATACGCAGTATTTT
. | TRBJ2-7 | . | TRBV18 | CASSPNSGLEQYF | TGTGCCAGCTCACCAAATTCGGGTCTCGAGCAGTACTTC
. | TRBJ2-5 | TRBD1 | TRBV7-9 | CASSRQGAAETQYF | TGTGCCAGCAGCAGGCAGGGGGCAGCGGAGACCCAGTACTTC
. | TRBJ1-1 | . | TRBV19 | CASILAGRAEAFF | TGTGCCAGTATTCTAGCCGGGAGGGCTGAAGCTTTCTTT
once | TRBJ1-1 | . | TRBV5-1 | CASSLPSGSRGNTEAFF | TGCGCCAGCAGCTTGCCCTCAGGGTCCAGAGGGAACACTGAAGCTTTCTTT
. | TRBJ2-1 | . | TRBV7-2 | CASSLMAGSNEQFF | TGTGCCAGCAGCTTAATGGCTGGTTCCAATGAGCAGTTCTTC
. | TRBJ1-2 | . | TRBV30 | CAWSFSGPNYGYTF | TGTGCCTGGAGTTTCAGCGGCCCTAACTATGGCTACACCTTC
. | TRBJ2-6 | TRBD1 | TRBV7-3 | CASSVTGTARSGANVLTF | TGTGCCAGCAGCGTCACCGGGACAGCCCGCTCTGGGGCCAACGTCCTGACTTTC
once | TRBJ1-4 | . | TRBV5-1 | CASSLERGTNEKLFF | TGCGCCAGCAGCTTGGAACGGGGGACTAATGAAAAACTGTTTTTT
. | TRBJ1-1 | TRBD1 | TRBV25-1 | CASSDGQGAMTEAFF | TGTGCCAGCAGTGACGGACAGGGGGCTATGACTGAAGCTTTCTTT
. | TRBJ1-2 | . | TRBV9 | CASSAKINYGYTF | TGTGCCAGCAGCGCTAAGATTAACTATGGCTACACCTTC
. | TRBJ2-6 | TRBD1 | TRBV30 | CAWSGLQGASGANVLTF | TGTGCCTGGAGTGGTTTACAGGGGGCGTCTGGGGCCAACGTCCTGACTTTC
. | TRBJ1-1 | . | TRBV7-9 | CASSLSDSVPGNTEAFF | TGTGCCAGCAGCTTAAGTGATTCCGTGCCGGGGAACACTGAAGCTTTCTTT
. | TRBJ2-7 | . | TRBV6-5 | CASRLMPGAEYEQYF | TGTGCCAGCCGACTTATGCCCGGTGCGGAATACGAGCAGTACTTC
. | TRBJ2-5 | TRBD2 | TRBV6-5 | CASKTSGLETQYF | TGTGCCAGCAAGACTAGCGGCTTAGAGACCCAGTACTTC
. | TRBJ1-1 | . | TRBV28 | CASSFVGARTEAFF | TGTGCCAGCAGTTTCGTGGGGGCGCGCACTGAAGCTTTCTTT
. | TRBJ1-5 | TRBD1 | TRBV2 | CASLQDRAYSNQPQHF | TGTGCCAGCCTGCAGGACAGGGCCTATAGCAATCAGCCCCAGCATTTT
. | TRBJ2-2 | TRBD2 | TRBV28 | CASSKLAGGGPGELFF | TGTGCCAGCAGCAAACTAGCGGGAGGTGGGCCCGGGGAGCTGTTTTTT
. | TRBJ2-1 | . | TRBV19 | CASTPYRDLNEQFF | TGTGCCAGTACTCCTTACCGGGACTTGAATGAGCAGTTCTTC
. | TRBJ1-1 | . | TRBV29-1 | CSVEMREGTEAFF | TGCAGCGTTGAAATGCGGGAGGGCACTGAAGCTTTCTTT
. | TRBJ1-1 | TRBD1 | TRBV4-3 | CASSPTTGGYTEAFF | TGCGCCAGCAGCCCCACTACAGGGGGATACACTGAAGCTTTCTTT
. | TRBJ1-2 | TRBD1 | TRBV3-1/TRBV3-2 | CASSQGTGTNYGYTF | TGTGCCAGCAGCCAAGGGACAGGGACCAACTATGGCTACACCTTC
. | TRBJ2-6 | TRBD1 | TRBV18 | CASSPTGAQYSGANVLTF | TGTGCCAGCTCACCAACAGGGGCACAGTACTCTGGGGCCAACGTCCTGACTTTC
. | TRBJ2-7 | TRBD1 | TRBV6-5 | CASTPLTGGGYEQYF | TGTGCCAGCACCCCGTTGACAGGGGGCGGGTACGAGCAGTACTTC
. | TRBJ2-7 | TRBD2 | TRBV5-1 | CASSLGVAGVGEQYF | TGCGCCAGCAGCTTGGGGGTAGCGGGAGTAGGCGAGCAGTACTTC
. | TRBJ1-5 | . | TRBV7-8 | CASSSSGTLYSNQPQHF | TGTGCCAGCAGCTCCAGTGGTACGCTGTATAGCAATCAGCCCCAGCATTTT
. | TRBJ1-2 | . | TRBV28 | CASSLQDGYTF | TGTGCCAGCAGTTTACAGGATGGCTACACCTTC
. | TRBJ2-1 | . | TRBV4-3 | CASSQSRLALDEQFF | TGCGCCAGCAGCCAATCCCGACTTGCTCTCGATGAGCAGTTCTTC
. | TRBJ2-5 | TRBD1 | TRBV7-9 | CASSLESTGILETQYF | TGTGCCAGCAGCTTAGAGTCGACAGGGATTTTAGAGACCCAGTACTTC
. | TRBJ1-6 | . | TRBV5-6 | CASSLGGESYNSPLHF | TGTGCCAGCAGCTTGGGGGGAGAATCCTATAATTCACCCCTCCACTTT
. | TRBJ1-5 | TRBD1 | TRBV24-1 | CATSDPGTGDGQPQHF | TGTGCCACCAGTGACCCCGGGACAGGGGACGGTCAGCCCCAGCATTTT
. | TRBJ2-3 | TRBD2 | TRBV18 | CASSRTSVEDTQYF | TGTGCCAGCTCACGGACTAGCGTCGAAGATACGCAGTATTTT
. | TRBJ2-2 | TRBD1 | TRBV6-5 | CASSRDSNTGELFF | TGTGCCAGCAGTCGGGACAGCAACACCGGGGAGCTGTTTTTT